The 4 T cell receptor beta chains listed next were all sequenced from one sample in a study of Ad26.COV2.S vaccination and SARS-CoV-2 variants. As for treatment: some 19 received Ad26.COV2.S at low or high dose, single or two shots; 5 received placebo; per-sample allocation not given. Sampling was performed 63 days after the first vaccine or placebo injection. Using immunoSEQ multiplex PCR, the repertoire was profiled, and TCRdb retains in-frame clones only, with some absent. Of about 680,000 clones listed, around 92% are singletons. The source material was peripheral blood, sampled in a trial of Ad26.COV2.S vaccine versus placebo. These receptors came from a person between 18 and 65 years old who received the Ad26.COV2.S COVID-19 vaccine or a placebo.

V usage is TRBV6-6 and J usage is TRBJ2-1; D tentatively fits TRBD1 or TRBD2 (6 bases each). The germline V gene encodes CDR1 MNHNY and CDR2 SVGAGI (reference sequence). The V and J ends lost 6 bases and 2 bases respectively, with 17 bases between them. This CDR3 spans 16 amino acids. The CDR3 DNA sequence: TGTGCCAGCAGACCCCCACCCGGGGGCCCCTACAATGAGCAGTTCTTC. It specifies CASRPPPGGPYNEQFF.

The chain is built from TRBV19 and TRBJ2-7; tentatively, D is TRBD1 (5 bases). This CDR3 region has 14 residues. The V end lost 2 bases, the J end lost 3 bases, and 11 bases lay between the germline ends. Germline-derived CDR1 and CDR2 are LNHDA and SQIVND (reference sequence). This CDR3 is CASSIRTGLYEQYF. The CDR3 nucleotides are TGTGCCAGTAGTATAAGAACAGGTCTCTACGAGCAGTACTTC. Based on the CDR3 plus reference TRBV19 and TRBJ2-7, the full variable domain is DGGITQSPKYLFRKEGQNVTLSCEQNLNHDAMYWYRQDPGQGLRLIYYSQIVNDFQKGDIAEGYSVSREKKESFPLTVTSAQKNPTAFYLCASSIRTGLYEQYFGPGTRLTVT.

The chain couples TRBV5-1 to TRBJ1-1; 7 bases fit TRBD1. Germline trimming cut 5 bases from V and 3 bases from J; bases unmatched to any gene: 10. Germline loops: CDR1 SGHRS, CDR2 YFSETQ. This CDR3 is built from 15 residues. CDR3 amino acids: CASSPEGTVYTEAFF. DNA for the CDR3: TGCGCCAGCAGTCCGGAGGGGACAGTTTACACTGAAGCTTTCTTT.

The chain couples TRBV5-6 to TRBJ2-3, with 10 nucleotides matching TRBD2. V shed 4 bases and J 1 base; nucleotides not matched to a gene: 9. The CDR3 runs 17 residues. Germline V lookup: CDR1 SGHDT, CDR2 YYEEEE. CDR3 DNA sequence: TGTGCCAGCAGCATCAGCGGGAGGGTCTATGGCACAGATACGCAGTATTTT. Residues: CASSISGRVYGTDTQYF.